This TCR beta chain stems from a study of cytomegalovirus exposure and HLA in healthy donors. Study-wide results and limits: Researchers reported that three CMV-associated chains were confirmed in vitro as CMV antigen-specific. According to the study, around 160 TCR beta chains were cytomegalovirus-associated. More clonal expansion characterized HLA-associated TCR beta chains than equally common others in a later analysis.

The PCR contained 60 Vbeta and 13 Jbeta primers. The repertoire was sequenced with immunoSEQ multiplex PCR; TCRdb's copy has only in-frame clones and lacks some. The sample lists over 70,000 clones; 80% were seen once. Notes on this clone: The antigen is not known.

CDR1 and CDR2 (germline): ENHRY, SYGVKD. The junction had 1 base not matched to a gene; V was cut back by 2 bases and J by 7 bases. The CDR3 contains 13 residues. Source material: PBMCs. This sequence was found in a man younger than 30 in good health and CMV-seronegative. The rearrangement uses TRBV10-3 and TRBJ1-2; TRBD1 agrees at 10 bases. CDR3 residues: CAISEGTGVGYTF. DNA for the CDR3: TGTGCCATCAGTGAGGGGACAGGGGTTGGCTACACCTTC.